This TCR beta chain was identified in a study of human T cells and chemical hapten exposure. Looking at the study overall: Investigators sensitized approximately 2 cm by approximately 2 cm of upper inner arm skin with 2% DPC.

Indicated time point: patch test 1, 2 weeks after DPC sensitization. The treatment: therapeutic diphenylcyclopropenone sensitization with weekly scalp DPC. Overall study findings and caveats: With patch test score, the counts of PT1 expanded TCRs showed a positive correlation.

This clonotype was seen many times. Its target is not known. Germline V gene data show CDR1 as DFQATT and CDR2 as SNEGSKA (reference sequence). Trimming pared 6 bases from V and 0 bases from J, leaving 12 bases between. This CDR3 spans 13 amino acids. Library construction involved attaching unique molecular identifiers to individual cDNA molecules, which allowed quantitative, reproducible TCR counting. TCRdb re-analysed the RACE reads in MiXCR, keeping a single row per CDR3 protein. The sample gives approximately 400,000 distinct CDR3 sequences, nearly 5% of which show up once; 2% to 2.5% is in the top ten.

The sequence was collected from a woman aged 50 to 65 with alopecia areata. Some clones in this sample may be carry-over from other donors' samples. Sequences were derived from whole blood, sampled in connection with sensitization to the hapten diphenylcyclopropenone (DPC). The J gene is TRBJ2-7, the V gene TRBV20-1, with D uncertain. The CDR3, as DNA: TGCAGTGCCCGACTCATGAGCTCCTACGAGCAGTACTTC. It specifies CSARLMSSYEQYF.